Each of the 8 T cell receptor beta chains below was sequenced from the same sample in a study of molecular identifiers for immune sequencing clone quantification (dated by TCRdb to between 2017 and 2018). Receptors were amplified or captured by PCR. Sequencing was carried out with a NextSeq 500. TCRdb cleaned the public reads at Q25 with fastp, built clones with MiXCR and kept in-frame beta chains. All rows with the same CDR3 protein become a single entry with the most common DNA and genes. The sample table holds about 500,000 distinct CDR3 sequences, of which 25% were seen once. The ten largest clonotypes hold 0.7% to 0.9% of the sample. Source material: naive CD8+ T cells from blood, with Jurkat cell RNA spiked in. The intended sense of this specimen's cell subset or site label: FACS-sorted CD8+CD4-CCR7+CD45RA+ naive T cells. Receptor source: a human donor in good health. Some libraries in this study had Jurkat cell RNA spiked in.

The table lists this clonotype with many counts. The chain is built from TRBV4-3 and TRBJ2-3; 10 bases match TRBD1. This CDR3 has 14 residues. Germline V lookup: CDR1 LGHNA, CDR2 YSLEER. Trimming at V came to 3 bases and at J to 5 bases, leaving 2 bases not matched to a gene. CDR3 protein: CASSQGQGIDTQYF. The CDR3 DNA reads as TGCGCCAGCAGCCAGGGACAGGGGATAGATACGCAGTATTTT.

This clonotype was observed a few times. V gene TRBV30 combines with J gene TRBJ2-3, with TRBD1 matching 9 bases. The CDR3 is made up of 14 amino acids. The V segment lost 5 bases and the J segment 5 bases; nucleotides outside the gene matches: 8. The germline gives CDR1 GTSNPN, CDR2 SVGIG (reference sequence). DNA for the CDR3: TGTGCCTGGGGCGGGACAGGGTTTGTAGATACGCAGTATTTT. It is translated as CAWGGTGFVDTQYF.

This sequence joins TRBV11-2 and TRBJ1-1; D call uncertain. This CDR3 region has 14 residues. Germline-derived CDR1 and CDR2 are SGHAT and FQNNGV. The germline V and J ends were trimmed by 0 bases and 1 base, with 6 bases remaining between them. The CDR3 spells CASSLEEGNTEAFF. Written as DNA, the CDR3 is TGTGCCAGCAGCTTAGAGGAGGGGAACACTGAAGCTTTCTTT.

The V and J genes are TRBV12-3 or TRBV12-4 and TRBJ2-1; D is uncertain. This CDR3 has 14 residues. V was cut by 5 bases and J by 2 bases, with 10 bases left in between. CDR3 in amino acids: CASSIDTPYNEQFF. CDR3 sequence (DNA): TGTGCCAGCAGTATTGACACCCCCTACAATGAGCAGTTCTTC.

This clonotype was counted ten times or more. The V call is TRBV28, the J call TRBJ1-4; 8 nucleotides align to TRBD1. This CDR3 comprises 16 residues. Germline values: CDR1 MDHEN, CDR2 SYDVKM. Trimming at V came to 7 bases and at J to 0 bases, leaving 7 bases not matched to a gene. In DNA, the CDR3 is TGTGCCAGCAATCCCTACAGGGGGGCAACTAATGAAAAACTGTTTTTT. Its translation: CASNPYRGATNEKLFF.

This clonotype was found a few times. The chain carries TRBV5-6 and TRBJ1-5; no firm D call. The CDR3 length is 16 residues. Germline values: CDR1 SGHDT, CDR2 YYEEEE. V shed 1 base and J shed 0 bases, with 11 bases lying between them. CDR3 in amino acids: CASSLSIHDSNQPQHF. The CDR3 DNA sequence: TGTGCCAGCAGCTTGAGCATCCATGATAGCAATCAGCCCCAGCATTTT. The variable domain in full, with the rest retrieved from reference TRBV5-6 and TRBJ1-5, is DAGVTQSPTHLIKTRGQQVTLRCSPKSGHDTVSWYQQALGQGPQFIFQYYEEEERQRGNFPDRFSGHQFPNYSSELNVNALLLGDSALYLCASSLSIHDSNQPQHFGDGTRLSIL.

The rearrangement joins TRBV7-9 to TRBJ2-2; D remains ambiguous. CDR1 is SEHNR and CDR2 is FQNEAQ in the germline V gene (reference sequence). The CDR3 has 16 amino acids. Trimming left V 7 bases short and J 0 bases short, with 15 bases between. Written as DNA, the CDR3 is TGTGCCAGCATCTCCGATGGGCAGACGAACACCGGGGAGCTGTTTTTT. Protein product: CASISDGQTNTGELFF.

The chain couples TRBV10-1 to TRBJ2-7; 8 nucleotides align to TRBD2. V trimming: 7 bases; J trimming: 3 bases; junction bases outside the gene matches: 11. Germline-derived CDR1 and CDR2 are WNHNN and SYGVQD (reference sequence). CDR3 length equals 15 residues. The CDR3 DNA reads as TGCGCCAGCAACACACCGGGACTAGTAAACTACGAGCAGTACTTC. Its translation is CASNTPGLVNYEQYF.